The clone carrying this T cell receptor (beta chain) was found a few times. The table came from immunoSEQ multiplex PCR; TCRdb's copy has only in-frame clones and leaves some out. This table holds about 6,800 clones, approximately 24% found once. 200,000 CFSE-labeled responder cells were plated with 200,000 irradiated, violet-dye-labeled stimulator cells. This specimen belongs to a study of graft-versus-host responses after intestinal transplantation. Study at large: Once they had received anti-thymocyte globulin induction, all recipients took tacrolimus and steroids for approximately 3 years. General study points: Patients who carried graft-donor T cell macrochimerism also had high graft-versus-host to host-versus-graft clonal ratios in their allografts.

This sequence originates from a human patient who received an intestinal transplant. Sequencing was performed on alloreactive CD4+ T cells from a mixed lymphocyte reaction culture, taken before intestinal transplant. Subset meaning: CFSE-low proliferating T cells sorted from roughly six-day pre-transplant mixed lymphocyte reaction (GvH or HvG direction).

The CDR3 loop reads CASSGSPISYEQYF. In DNA, the CDR3 is TGTGCCAGCAGTGGATCTCCTATTTCCTACGAGCAGTACTTC. The rearrangement links TRBV6-1 to TRBJ2-7, with D unresolved. CDR1 is MNHNS, CDR2 SASEGT, per germline. V was shortened by 4 bases and J by 1 base, with 11 bases between the two germline ends. The CDR3 covers 14 residues.